The present entry profiles one TCR beta chain with its context. The protocol was immunoSEQ multiplex PCR, while the TCRdb copy is restricted to in-frame clones and leaves out a portion. The sample contains roughly 50,000 clones, roughly 90% of which appear only once. This CDR3 has 12 residues. Trimming took 4 bases from V and 6 from J, leaving 10 bases between them. CDR1 SGHRS and CDR2 YFSETQ come from the germline V gene. These data originate in a study of blood T cell repertoires in COVID-19. This TCR came from a man at least 80 years old with acute or convalescent COVID-19. The sequencing sample was made of peripheral blood. The V gene is TRBV5-1, the J gene TRBJ1-2, with D possibly matching TRBD1 (6 bases). The chain's CDR3 is CASSRTADGYTF. For the CDR3, the DNA is TGCGCCAGCAGCCGGACAGCTGATGGCTACACCTTC.